Below are 7 T cell receptor beta chains sequenced from a single sample in a study of cytotoxic CD8 clonotypes in ibrutinib-treated CLL. Profiling relied on immunoSEQ multiplex PCR, and the TCRdb table lists in-frame clones only, not all of them. The sample includes approximately 190,000 clones, 79% of them seen just once. The material was PBMCs, obtained after 12 months of ibrutinib treatment. These receptors originate from a human donor with chronic lymphocytic leukemia.

This chain links TRBV2 with TRBJ2-1; D gene uncertain. V lost 7 bases, J lost 6 bases, and 19 bases lay in between. Germline CDR1 reads SNHLY; CDR2 reads FYNNEI. This CDR3 is built from 15 residues. The CDR3 is CASNLVLIVGNEQFF. The DNA for the CDR3 is TGTGCCAGCAATCTAGTCCTCATTGTAGGCAATGAGCAGTTCTTC.

The chain has TRBV7-8 and TRBJ1-2; possibly TRBD1 for D (6 bases). The CDR3 spans 20 residues. V was cut by 1 base and J by 1 base, with 25 bases left in between. Per the germline V gene, CDR1 is SGHVS and CDR2 is FQNEAQ. This CDR3 is CASSLGPLSLAGEHNYGYTF. The CDR3, as DNA: TGTGCCAGCAGCTTAGGCCCATTGTCGTTGGCAGGGGAACATAACTATGGCTACACCTTC. Based on the CDR3 plus reference TRBV7-8 and TRBJ1-2, the full variable domain is GAGVSQSPRYKVAKRGQDVALRCDPISGHVSLFWYQQALGQGPEFLTYFQNEAQLDKSGLPSDRFFAERPEGSVSTLKIQRTQQEDSAVYLCASSLGPLSLAGEHNYGYTFGSGTRLTVV.

The V and J genes are TRBV10-2 and TRBJ2-5; perhaps TRBD1 as D (6 bases). The length of the CDR3 is 15 residues. Germline V gene sequence: CDR1 WSHSY, CDR2 SAAADI. Trimming cost V 4 bases and J 3 bases, with 15 bases left between them. CDR3 loop: CASSGIRDNKETQYF. The DNA of the CDR3 is TGCGCCAGCAGTGGGATCCGGGACAACAAAGAGACCCAGTACTTC.

The chain has TRBV4-1 and TRBJ1-2; perhaps TRBD1 as D (5 bases). This CDR3 has 15 residues. Germline CDR1 and CDR2: MGHRA and YSYEKL. Trimming removed 3 bases from V and 7 bases from J, with 18 bases in between. CDR3 DNA: TGCGCCAGCAGCCACCAGCCCACAGGACGGAGTGGCTACACCTTC. Translating it yields CASSHQPTGRSGYTF.

The chain uses TRBV6-1 and TRBJ2-1; a possible D gene is TRBD1 (5 bases). This CDR3 region has 13 residues. The V gene lost 5 bases and the J gene lost 2 bases, with 7 bases spanning the gap. In germline, CDR1 is MNHNS, CDR2 SASEGT. CDR3 sequence (DNA): TGTGCCAGCAGTTCGACAGCCTACAATGAGCAGTTCTTC. As protein: CASSSTAYNEQFF.

The chain carries TRBV11-1 and TRBJ2-2; the D gene is possibly TRBD1 (6 bases). The V end lost 3 bases, the J end lost 9 bases, and 17 bases lay between the germline ends. Germline V gene lookup returns CDR1 SGHAT and CDR2 FQDESV (reference sequence). The CDR3 is made up of 15 amino acids. Here the CDR3 DNA reads TGTGCCAGCAGCTTCCGGGACAACCCCCCCAGGGAGCTGTTTTTT. This codes for CASSFRDNPPRELFF.

The gene calls are TRBV11-2 and TRBJ1-2, with D tentatively TRBD1 (6 bases). CDR3 length equals 15 residues. Germline CDR1 is SGHAT and CDR2 is FQNNGV. V was pared by 5 bases and J by 4 bases, with 17 bases between. CDR3 DNA sequence: TGTGCCAGCAGCCCTCAGCAGGGGCTCGGCTATGGCTACACCTTC. Its translation is CASSPQQGLGYGYTF.